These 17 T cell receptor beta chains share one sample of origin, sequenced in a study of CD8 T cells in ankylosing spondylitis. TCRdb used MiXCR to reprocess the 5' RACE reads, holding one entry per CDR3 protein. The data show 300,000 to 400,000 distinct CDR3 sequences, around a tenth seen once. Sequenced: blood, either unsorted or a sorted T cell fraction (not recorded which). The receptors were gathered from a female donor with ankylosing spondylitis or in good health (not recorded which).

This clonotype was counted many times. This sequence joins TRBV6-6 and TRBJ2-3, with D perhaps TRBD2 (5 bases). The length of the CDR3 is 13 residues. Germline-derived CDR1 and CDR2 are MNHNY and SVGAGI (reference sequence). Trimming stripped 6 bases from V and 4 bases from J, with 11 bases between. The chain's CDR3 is CASRRTRADTQYF. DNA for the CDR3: TGTGCCAGCAGACGAACTAGAGCAGATACGCAGTATTTT.

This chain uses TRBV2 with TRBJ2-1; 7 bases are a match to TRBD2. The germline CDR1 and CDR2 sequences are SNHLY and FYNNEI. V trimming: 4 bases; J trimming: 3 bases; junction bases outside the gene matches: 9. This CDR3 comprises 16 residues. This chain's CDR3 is CASSVVGGIFYNEQFF. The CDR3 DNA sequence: TGTGCCAGCAGTGTGGTGGGAGGGATTTTCTACAATGAGCAGTTCTTC.

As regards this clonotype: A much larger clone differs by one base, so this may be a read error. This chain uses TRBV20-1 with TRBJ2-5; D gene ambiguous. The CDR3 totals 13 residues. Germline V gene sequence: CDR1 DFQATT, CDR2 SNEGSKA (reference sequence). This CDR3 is CSASSAPPETKYF. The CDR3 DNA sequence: TGCAGTGCTAGCTCGGCCCCCCCGGAGACCAAGTACTTC.

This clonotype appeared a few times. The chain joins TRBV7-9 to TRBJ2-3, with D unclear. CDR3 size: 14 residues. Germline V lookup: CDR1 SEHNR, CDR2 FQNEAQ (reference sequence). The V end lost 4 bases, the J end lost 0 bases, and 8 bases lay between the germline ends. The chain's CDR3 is CASSSAPSTDTQYF. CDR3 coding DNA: TGTGCCAGCAGCTCGGCCCCGAGCACAGATACGCAGTATTTT.

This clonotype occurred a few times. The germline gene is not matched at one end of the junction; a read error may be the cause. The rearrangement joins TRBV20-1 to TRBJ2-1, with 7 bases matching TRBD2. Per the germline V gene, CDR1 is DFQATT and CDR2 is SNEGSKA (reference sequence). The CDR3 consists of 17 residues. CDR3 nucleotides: TGCTGTGCTAGGGATCCGTTTAGCGGGTCAAACTACAATGAGCAGTTCTTC. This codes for CCARDPFSGSNYNEQFF.

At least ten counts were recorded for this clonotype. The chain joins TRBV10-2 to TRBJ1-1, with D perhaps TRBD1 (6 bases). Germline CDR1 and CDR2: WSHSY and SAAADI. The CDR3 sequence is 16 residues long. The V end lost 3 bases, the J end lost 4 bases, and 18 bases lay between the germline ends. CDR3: CASSDPGALEITEAFF. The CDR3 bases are TGCGCCAGCAGTGACCCGGGGGCTCTGGAGATCACTGAAGCTTTCTTT.

The CDR3 sequence is CSANTRGLGTDTQYF. The CDR3 DNA sequence: TGCAGTGCCAACACTCGGGGACTCGGCACAGATACGCAGTATTTT. This rearrangement joins TRBV20-1 to TRBJ2-3; weak D call: TRBD2 (6 bases). V was clipped by 6 bases and J by 1 base, with 17 bases between them. This CDR3 has 15 residues. CDR1 and CDR2 (germline): DFQATT, SNEGSKA (reference sequence).

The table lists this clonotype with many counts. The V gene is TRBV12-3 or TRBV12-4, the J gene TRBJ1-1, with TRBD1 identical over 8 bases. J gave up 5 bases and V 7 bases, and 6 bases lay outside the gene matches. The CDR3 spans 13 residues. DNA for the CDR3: TGTGCCAGCACCATACAGGGGGGGACTGAAGCTTTCTTT. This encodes CASTIQGGTEAFF.

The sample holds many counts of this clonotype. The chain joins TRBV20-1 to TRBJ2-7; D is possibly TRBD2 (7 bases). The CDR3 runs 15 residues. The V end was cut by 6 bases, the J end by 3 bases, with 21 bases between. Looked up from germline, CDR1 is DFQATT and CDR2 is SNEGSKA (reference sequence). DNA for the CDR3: TGCAGTGCAAGTCCCCCCTCGAGGGGGGGCTACGAGCAGTACTTC. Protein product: CSASPPSRGGYEQYF.

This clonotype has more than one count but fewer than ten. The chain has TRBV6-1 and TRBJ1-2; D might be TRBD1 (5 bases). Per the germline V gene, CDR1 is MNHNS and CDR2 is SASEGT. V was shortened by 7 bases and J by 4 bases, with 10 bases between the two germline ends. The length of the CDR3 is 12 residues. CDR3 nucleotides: TGTGCCAGCACTTGGGGGACCTATGGCTACACCTTC. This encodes CASTWGTYGYTF.

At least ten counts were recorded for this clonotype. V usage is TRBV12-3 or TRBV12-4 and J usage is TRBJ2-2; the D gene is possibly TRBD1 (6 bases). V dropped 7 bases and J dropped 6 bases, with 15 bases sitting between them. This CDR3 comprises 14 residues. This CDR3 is CASTITTGPGELFF. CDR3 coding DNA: TGTGCCAGCACCATCACAACAGGGCCCGGGGAGCTGTTTTTT.

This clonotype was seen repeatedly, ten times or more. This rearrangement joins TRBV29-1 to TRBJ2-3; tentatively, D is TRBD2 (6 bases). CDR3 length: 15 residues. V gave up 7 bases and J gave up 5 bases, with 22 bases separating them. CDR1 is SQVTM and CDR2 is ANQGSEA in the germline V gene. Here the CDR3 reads CSATSAEGPRDTQYF. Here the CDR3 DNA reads TGCAGCGCCACATCCGCGGAGGGACCACGAGATACGCAGTATTTT.

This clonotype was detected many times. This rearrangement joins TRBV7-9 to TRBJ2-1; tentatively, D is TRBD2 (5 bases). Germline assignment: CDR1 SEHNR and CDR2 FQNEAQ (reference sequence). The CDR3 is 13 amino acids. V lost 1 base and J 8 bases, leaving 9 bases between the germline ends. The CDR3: CASSLVLSDEQFF. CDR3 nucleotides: TGTGCCAGCAGCTTAGTGCTTAGCGATGAGCAGTTCTTC. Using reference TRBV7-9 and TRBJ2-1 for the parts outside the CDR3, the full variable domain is DTGVSQNPRHKITKRGQNVTFRCDPISEHNRLYWYRQTLGQGPEFLTYFQNEAQLEKSRLLSDRFSAERPKGSFSTLEIQRTEQGDSAMYLCASSLVLSDEQFFGPGTRLTVL.

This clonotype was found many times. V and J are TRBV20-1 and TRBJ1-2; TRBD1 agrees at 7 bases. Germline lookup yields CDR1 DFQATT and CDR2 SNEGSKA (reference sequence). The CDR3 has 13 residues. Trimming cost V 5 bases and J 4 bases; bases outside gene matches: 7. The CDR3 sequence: CSASPGQLYGYTF. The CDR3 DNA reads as TGCAGTGCTTCACCGGGACAGCTCTATGGCTACACCTTC.

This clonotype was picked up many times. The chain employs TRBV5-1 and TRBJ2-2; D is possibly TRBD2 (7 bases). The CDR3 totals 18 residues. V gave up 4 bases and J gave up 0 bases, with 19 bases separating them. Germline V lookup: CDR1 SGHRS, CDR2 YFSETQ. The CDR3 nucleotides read TGCGCCAGCAGCCTACGTCTCCGGGGGGCCCCGAACACCGGGGAGCTGTTTTTT. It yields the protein CASSLRLRGAPNTGELFF.

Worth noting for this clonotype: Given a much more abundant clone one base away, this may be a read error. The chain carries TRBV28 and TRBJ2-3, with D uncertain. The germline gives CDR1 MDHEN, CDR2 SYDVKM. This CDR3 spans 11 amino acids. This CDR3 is CATSLGPLRYF. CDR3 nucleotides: TGTGCCACCAGTTTAGGGCCCCTTCGGTATTTT.

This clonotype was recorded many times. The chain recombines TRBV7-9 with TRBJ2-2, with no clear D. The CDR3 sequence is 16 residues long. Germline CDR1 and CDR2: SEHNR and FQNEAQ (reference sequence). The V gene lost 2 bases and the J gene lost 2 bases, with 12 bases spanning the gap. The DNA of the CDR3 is TGTGCCAGCAGCTTAAGTAAGGCAGTAAACACCGGGGAGCTGTTTTTT. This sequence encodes CASSLSKAVNTGELFF.